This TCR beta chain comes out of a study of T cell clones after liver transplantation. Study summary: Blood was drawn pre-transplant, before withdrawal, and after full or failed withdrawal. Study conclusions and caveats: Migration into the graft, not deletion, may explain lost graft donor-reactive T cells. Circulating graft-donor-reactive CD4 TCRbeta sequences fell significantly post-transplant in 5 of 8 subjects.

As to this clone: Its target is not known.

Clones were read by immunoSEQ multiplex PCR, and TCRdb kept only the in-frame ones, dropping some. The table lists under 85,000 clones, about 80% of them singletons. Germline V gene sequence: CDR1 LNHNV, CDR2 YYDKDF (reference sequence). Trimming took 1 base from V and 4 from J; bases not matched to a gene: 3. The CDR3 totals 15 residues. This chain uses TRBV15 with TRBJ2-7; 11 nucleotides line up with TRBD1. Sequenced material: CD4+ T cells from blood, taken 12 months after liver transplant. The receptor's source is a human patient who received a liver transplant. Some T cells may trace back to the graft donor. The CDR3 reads CATSRGTGGSYEQYF. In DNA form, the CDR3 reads TGTGCCACCAGCAGAGGGACAGGGGGCAGTTACGAGCAGTACTTC.